This T cell receptor (beta chain) appears in the sequencing data of a study of Ad26.COV2.S vaccination and SARS-CoV-2 variants. From germline, CDR1 is MNHEY and CDR2 SMNVEV (reference sequence). This CDR3 has 14 amino acids. The V end was cut by 6 bases, the J end by 1 base, with 10 bases between. Sequencing used immunoSEQ multiplex PCR; TCRdb keeps in-frame clones, though not all of them. The sample holds 300,000 to 400,000 clones, 92% seen once. Specimen: peripheral blood, collected after recovery from COVID-19. The sequence was collected from a human donor who had recovered from COVID-19. This chain links TRBV27 with TRBJ1-5; D call uncertain. The CDR3 loop is CASRDLSSNQPQHF. The CDR3 DNA reads as TGTGCCAGCAGGGACCTCTCAAGCAATCAGCCCCAGCATTTT.